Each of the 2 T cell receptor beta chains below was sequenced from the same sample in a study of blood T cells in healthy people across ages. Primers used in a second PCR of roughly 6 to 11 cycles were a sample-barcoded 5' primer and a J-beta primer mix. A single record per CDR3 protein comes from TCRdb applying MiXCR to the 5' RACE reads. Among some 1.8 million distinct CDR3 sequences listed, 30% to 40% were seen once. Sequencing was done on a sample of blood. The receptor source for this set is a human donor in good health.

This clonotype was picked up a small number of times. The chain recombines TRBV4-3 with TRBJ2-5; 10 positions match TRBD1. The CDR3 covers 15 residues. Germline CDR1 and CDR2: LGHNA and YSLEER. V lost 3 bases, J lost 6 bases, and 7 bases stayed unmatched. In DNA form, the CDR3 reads TGCGCCAGCAGCCAGGTCCGGGACAGGGGTCAGACCCAGTACTTC. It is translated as CASSQVRDRGQTQYF.

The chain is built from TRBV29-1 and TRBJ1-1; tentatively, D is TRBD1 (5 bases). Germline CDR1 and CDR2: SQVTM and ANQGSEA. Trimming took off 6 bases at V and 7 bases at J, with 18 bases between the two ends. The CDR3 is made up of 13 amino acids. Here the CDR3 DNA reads TGCAGCGTGTCAACCGGGACGGGGGGTGAAGCTTTCTTT. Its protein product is CSVSTGTGGEAFF.